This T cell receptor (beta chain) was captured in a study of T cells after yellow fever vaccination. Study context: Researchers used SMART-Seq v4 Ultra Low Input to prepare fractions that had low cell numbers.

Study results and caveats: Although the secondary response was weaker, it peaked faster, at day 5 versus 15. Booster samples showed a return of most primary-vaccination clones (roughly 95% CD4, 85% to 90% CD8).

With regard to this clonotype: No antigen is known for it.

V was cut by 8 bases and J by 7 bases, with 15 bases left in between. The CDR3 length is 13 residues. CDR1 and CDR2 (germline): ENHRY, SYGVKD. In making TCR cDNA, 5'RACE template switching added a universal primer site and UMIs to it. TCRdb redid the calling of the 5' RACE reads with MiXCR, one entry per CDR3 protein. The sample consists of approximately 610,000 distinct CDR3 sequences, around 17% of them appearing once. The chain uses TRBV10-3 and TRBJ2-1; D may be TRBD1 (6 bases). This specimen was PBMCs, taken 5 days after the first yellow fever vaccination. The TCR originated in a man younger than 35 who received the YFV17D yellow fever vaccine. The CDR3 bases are TGTGCCATCGGGGAACGGCAGGGGAATGAGCAGTTCTTC. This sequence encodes CAIGERQGNEQFF.